The 9 T cell receptor beta chains in this list originate from one sample, sequenced in a study of cytomegalovirus exposure and HLA in healthy donors. The assay was immunoSEQ multiplex PCR, and TCRdb's table has in-frame clones only and misses some. The table includes roughly 120,000 clones, over 85% detected once. The sample comprised PBMCs. These receptors originate from a man aged 25-45 years in good health and CMV-seronegative.

The rearrangement links TRBV11-2 to TRBJ2-7, with 8 nucleotides matching TRBD2. The CDR3 consists of 15 residues. CDR1 is SGHAT and CDR2 is FQNNGV in the germline V gene. V lost 1 base and J lost 3; bases outside the gene matches: 5. The CDR3 nucleotides read TGTGCCAGCAGCTTAGCGGGGGGGCCCCGCTACGAGCAGTACTTC. Translating it yields CASSLAGGPRYEQYF.

This clone has a handful of counts. V is TRBV19 and J is TRBJ1-1; 10 positions match TRBD1. CDR3 length equals 15 residues. The germline gives CDR1 LNHDA, CDR2 SQIVND (reference sequence). Trimming removed 5 bases from V and 2 bases from J; junction bases left unmatched: 5. Here the CDR3 DNA reads TGTGCCAGTAGTCTGGGGACAGGGGTAAACACTGAAGCTTTCTTT. This translates into CASSLGTGVNTEAFF.

The V gene is TRBV18, the J gene TRBJ1-1; D perhaps matches TRBD1 (6 bases). Looked up from germline, CDR1 is KGHSH and CDR2 is LQKENI. The ends were cut back, 4 bases at V and 0 bases at J, with 15 bases in the middle. The CDR3 covers 16 residues. The CDR3 DNA follows: TGTGCCAGCTCACGGGACACTATAATCATGAACACTGAAGCTTTCTTT. Amino acids: CASSRDTIIMNTEAFF.

This clone was observed a handful of times. This chain connects TRBV6-6 to TRBJ1-6, with TRBD1 matching over 10 bases. Germline V CDR1 and CDR2: MNHNY, SVGAGI (reference sequence). After removal of 2 bases from V and 3 bases from J, the junction contained 1 base not matched to a gene. This CDR3 is 16 amino acids long. CDR3 loop: CASSYGTGVYNSPLHF. CDR3 nucleotides: TGTGCCAGCAGTTACGGGACAGGGGTCTATAATTCACCCCTCCACTTT.

This rearrangement joins TRBV6-5 to TRBJ2-5; D might be TRBD2 (6 bases). Per the germline V gene, CDR1 is MNHEY and CDR2 is SVGAGI. V lost 0 bases and J lost 5, with 16 bases in between. This CDR3 spans 16 amino acids. The DNA of the CDR3 is TGTGCCAGCAGTTACTCCCAGGGCGGGATAGAGGAGACCCAGTACTTC. This gives the protein CASSYSQGGIEETQYF.

The CDR3 loop is CASSWRAGGVANEKLFF. DNA of the CDR3: TGTGCCAGCAGCTGGCGGGCAGGGGGCGTCGCTAATGAAAAACTGTTTTTT. J is TRBJ1-4 and V is TRBV7-8, with 8 bases that match TRBD1. Trimming at V came to 4 bases and at J to 3 bases, leaving 10 bases not matched to a gene. Germline V gene sequence: CDR1 SGHVS, CDR2 FQNEAQ. The CDR3 runs 17 residues.

The chain links TRBV27 to TRBJ2-7, with 13 positions matching TRBD2. The CDR3 is 14 amino acids. Germline CDR1 is MNHEY and CDR2 is SMNVEV (reference sequence). J gave up 4 bases and V 7 bases, and 4 bases lay outside the gene matches. The CDR3 protein is CASKRTSGGYEQYF. CDR3 DNA: TGTGCCAGCAAACGGACTAGCGGGGGATACGAGCAGTACTTC.

The V and J genes are TRBV6-6 and TRBJ2-7; 8 bases are a match to TRBD1. The CDR3 loop spans 15 amino acids. V trimming: 7 bases; J trimming: 2 bases; junction bases outside the gene matches: 10. Germline assignment: CDR1 MNHNY and CDR2 SVGAGI (reference sequence). CDR3 DNA sequence: TGTGCCAGCATCGACTCGACAGGGGTCACCTACGAGCAGTACTTC. Amino acids: CASIDSTGVTYEQYF.

The chain carries TRBV5-1 and TRBJ1-6; D perhaps matches TRBD1 (6 bases). This CDR3 is built from 16 residues. CDR1 and CDR2 (germline): SGHRS, YFSETQ. Deletions cut 4 bases from V and 2 bases from J, with 13 bases between. In DNA form, the CDR3 reads TGCGCCAGCAGCCCAGGGGAAAAGACCTATAATTCACCCCTCCACTTT. It is translated as CASSPGEKTYNSPLHF.